These 5 T cell receptor beta chains originate from one sample sequenced in a study of cytomegalovirus exposure and HLA in healthy donors. The PCR made use of 60 Vbeta and 13 Jbeta primers. TCRdb's table, derived via immunoSEQ multiplex PCR, lists solely in-frame clones and lacks some. Among around 280,000 clones listed, about 87% were seen once. The sequencing sample was made of PBMCs. The receptor source for this set is a woman aged 18 to 35 in good health and CMV-seronegative.

The rearrangement uses TRBV18 and TRBJ2-5; tentatively, D is TRBD2 (5 bases). V lost 1 base and J lost 4, with 13 bases in between. The germline V gene has CDR1 KGHSH and CDR2 LQKENI. The length of the CDR3 is 15 residues. The DNA for the CDR3 is TGTGCCAGCTCACCACGGAATAGGGCGGGAGAGACCCAGTACTTC. The encoded protein is CASSPRNRAGETQYF.

This clone was detected a few times. This chain links TRBV7-9 with TRBJ2-1; 7 nucleotides agree with TRBD1. CDR1 is SEHNR, CDR2 FQNEAQ, per germline (reference sequence). The CDR3 consists of 16 residues. V shed 5 bases and J 9 bases; nucleotides not matched to a gene: 16. In DNA, the CDR3 is TGTGCCAGCAGCCCAAAGAGGGGGCTAATTTTGAGTGAGCAGTTCTTC. Translated: CASSPKRGLILSEQFF. Variable domain in full (rest from reference TRBV7-9 and TRBJ2-1): DTGVSQNPRHKITKRGQNVTFRCDPISEHNRLYWYRQTLGQGPEFLTYFQNEAQLEKSRLLSDRFSAERPKGSFSTLEIQRTEQGDSAMYLCASSPKRGLILSEQFFGPGTRLTVL.

The chain has TRBV5-1 and TRBJ2-7; D might be TRBD2 (5 bases). Germline V lookup: CDR1 SGHRS, CDR2 YFSETQ. The CDR3 spans 13 residues. V lost 1 base and J lost 3, with 8 bases in between. DNA of the CDR3: TGCGCCAGCAGCTTGAGCGGATTCTACGAGCAGTACTTC. Translated: CASSLSGFYEQYF.

The chain has TRBV30 and TRBJ1-1, with 8 nucleotides matching TRBD1. CDR3 size: 14 residues. Germline V gene data show CDR1 as GTSNPN and CDR2 as SVGIG (reference sequence). V was clipped by 1 base and J by 1 base; unmatched bases: 2. In nucleotides, the CDR3 is TGTGCCTGGAGTGCCGGACAGGGGAACACTGAAGCTTTCTTT. It specifies CAWSAGQGNTEAFF.

This chain links TRBV12-5 with TRBJ2-7, with TRBD2 matching 10 bases. V gave up 2 bases and J gave up 1 base; unmatched junction bases: 17. The germline gives CDR1 LGHNT, CDR2 FRNRAP. CDR3 size: 20 residues. CDR3 loop: CASGLLAKASGGPGSYEQYF. CDR3 DNA: TGTGCTAGTGGTTTGCTTGCCAAAGCTAGCGGGGGCCCCGGGTCCTACGAGCAGTACTTC.